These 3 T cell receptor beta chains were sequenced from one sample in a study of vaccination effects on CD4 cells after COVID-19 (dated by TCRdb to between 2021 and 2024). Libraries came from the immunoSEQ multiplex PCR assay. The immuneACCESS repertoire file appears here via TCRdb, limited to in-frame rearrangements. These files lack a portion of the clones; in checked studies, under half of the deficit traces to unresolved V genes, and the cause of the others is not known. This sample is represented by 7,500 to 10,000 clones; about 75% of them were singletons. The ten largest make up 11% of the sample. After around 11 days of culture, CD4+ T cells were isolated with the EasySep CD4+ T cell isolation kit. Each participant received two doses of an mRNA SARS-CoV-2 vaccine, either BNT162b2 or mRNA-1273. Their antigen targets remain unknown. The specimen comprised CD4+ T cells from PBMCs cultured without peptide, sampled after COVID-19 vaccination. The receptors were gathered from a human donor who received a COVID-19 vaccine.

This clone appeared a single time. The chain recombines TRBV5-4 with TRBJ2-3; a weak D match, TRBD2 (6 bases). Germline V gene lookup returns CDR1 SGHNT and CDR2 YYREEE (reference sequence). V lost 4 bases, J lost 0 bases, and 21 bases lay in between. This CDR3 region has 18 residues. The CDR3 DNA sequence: TGTGCCAGCAGCCTGGCCTCCGCCGGCCGGGGGAGCACAGATACGCAGTATTTT. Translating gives CASSLASAGRGSTDTQYF.

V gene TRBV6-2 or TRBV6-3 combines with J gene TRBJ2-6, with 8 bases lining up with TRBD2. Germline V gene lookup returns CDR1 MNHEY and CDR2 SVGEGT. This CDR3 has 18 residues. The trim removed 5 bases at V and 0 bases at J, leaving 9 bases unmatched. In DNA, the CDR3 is TGTGCCAGCAGTCACCAAGCGGGAGTGACCTCTGGGGCCAACGTCCTGACTTTC. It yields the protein CASSHQAGVTSGANVLTF.

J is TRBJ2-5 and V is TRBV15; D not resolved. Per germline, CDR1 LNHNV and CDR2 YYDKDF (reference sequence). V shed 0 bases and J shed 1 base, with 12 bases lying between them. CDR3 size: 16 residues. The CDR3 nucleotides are TGTGCCACCAGCAGAGATGAAAGGTCCGGCCAAGAGACCCAGTACTTC. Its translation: CATSRDERSGQETQYF.